The present T cell receptor (beta chain) was sequenced within a study of cytomegalovirus exposure and HLA in healthy donors. Broader study findings: A later analysis found most CMV-associated TCR beta chains apparently HLA-restricted. The classifier reportedly diagnosed cytomegalovirus status with high specificity and sensitivity. The study had only CMV serostatus as immune exposure information. With DRB1 most and HLA-C fewest, TCR association rates differed between HLA loci in a later analysis.

The V end was cut by 0 bases, the J end by 3 bases, with 12 bases between. The CDR3 loop spans 16 amino acids. The germline V gene has CDR1 MNHEY and CDR2 SVGAGI. Concerning this clone itself: Its matching antigen is unknown.

60 Vbeta and 13 Jbeta primers were used in PCR. TCRdb's copy holds only in-frame clones and misses some; the assay was immunoSEQ multiplex PCR. Across around 74,000 clones, the top ten clones capture roughly 15% of the sample. The sequence derives from a man in his fifties in good health and CMV-seropositive. The genes are TRBV6-5 and TRBJ1-3; tentatively, D is TRBD1 (5 bases). Material: PBMCs. The CDR3 here is CASSYSGSGYGNTIYF. For the CDR3, the DNA is TGTGCCAGCAGTTACTCCGGATCAGGGTATGGAAACACCATATATTTT.